One sample yielded the 4 T cell receptor beta chains listed below, sequenced in a study of blood T cells in healthy people across ages. Primers used in a second PCR of roughly 6 to 11 cycles were a sample-barcoded 5' primer and a J-beta primer mix. TCRdb reprocessed the 5' RACE reads via MiXCR and lists one record per CDR3 protein. The sample consists of about 900,000 distinct CDR3 sequences, around 62% of them appearing once. Sequenced sample: blood. The receptors come from a man aged 25-45 years in good health.

The chain links TRBV11-1 to TRBJ2-3, with 9 bases lining up with TRBD2. Germline loops: CDR1 SGHAT, CDR2 FQDESV (reference sequence). The CDR3 is 17 amino acids. The trim removed 4 bases at V and 2 bases at J, leaving 10 bases unmatched. The CDR3 here is CASSSRVAGANTDTQYF. The CDR3 DNA reads as TGTGCCAGCAGCTCCCGGGTAGCGGGGGCCAACACAGATACGCAGTATTTT.

V gene TRBV7-2 combines with J gene TRBJ1-1; D is unclear. The V gene's germline CDR1 is SGHTA and CDR2 FQGNSA. The CDR3 contains 14 residues. Trimming removed 1 base at V and 2 bases at J, with 8 bases between. This chain's CDR3 is CASSLDYGNTEAFF. Written as DNA, the CDR3 is TGTGCCAGCAGCTTAGACTACGGTAACACTGAAGCTTTCTTT.

This clonotype was seen many times. The chain links TRBV12-3 or TRBV12-4 to TRBJ2-7; D might be TRBD2 (7 bases). The V end lost 5 bases, the J end lost 2 bases, and 13 bases lay between the germline ends. This CDR3 has 14 amino acids. The CDR3 loop reads CASSHRGATYEQYF. Written as DNA, the CDR3 is TGTGCCAGCAGTCACCGGGGGGCCACCTACGAGCAGTACTTC.

V usage is TRBV11-2 and J usage is TRBJ2-4, with 7 bases identical to TRBD1. V lost 4 bases to trimming and J lost 9 bases; unmatched junction nucleotides: 3. CDR3 length: 12 residues. Germline V gene sequence: CDR1 SGHAT, CDR2 FQNNGV. The CDR3 sequence is CASSYNRGIQYF. The CDR3 nucleotides read TGTGCCAGCAGCTATAACAGGGGCATTCAGTACTTC.